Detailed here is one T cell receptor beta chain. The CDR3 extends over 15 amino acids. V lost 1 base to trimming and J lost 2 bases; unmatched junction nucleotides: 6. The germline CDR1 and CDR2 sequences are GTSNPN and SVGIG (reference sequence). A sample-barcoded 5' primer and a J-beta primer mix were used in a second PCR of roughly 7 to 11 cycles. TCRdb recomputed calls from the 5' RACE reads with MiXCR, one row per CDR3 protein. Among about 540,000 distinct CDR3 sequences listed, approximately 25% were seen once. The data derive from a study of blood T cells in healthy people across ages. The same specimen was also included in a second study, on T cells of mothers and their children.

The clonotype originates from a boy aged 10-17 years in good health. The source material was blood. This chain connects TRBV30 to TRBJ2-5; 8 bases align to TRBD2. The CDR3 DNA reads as TGTGCCTGGAGTGCCAGCGGGAGTTGGCAAGAGACCCAGTACTTC. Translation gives CAWSASGSWQETQYF.